This section outlines one T cell receptor beta chain sequence together with its context. Its antigen is not identified. The authors made TCR beta libraries by quantitative 5'-RACE with molecular barcodes. In TCRdb, the 5' RACE reads were re-called with MiXCR into one record per CDR3 protein. The table includes 150,000 or so distinct CDR3 sequences, around 10% detected once. These data originate in a study of CD8 T cells in ankylosing spondylitis. The CDR3 has 17 residues. The V and J ends lost 1 base and 0 bases, in that order; junction bases with no gene match: 6. CDR1 SGHRS and CDR2 YFSETQ come from the germline V gene. General study findings and limits: Disease-associated clones were reportedly significantly overrepresented in matched ankylosing spondylitis synovial fluid. Earlier reports found some motif variants in synovial fluid and blood in reactive arthritis.

Material for sequencing was blood, either unsorted or a sorted T cell fraction (not recorded which). V and J are TRBV5-1 and TRBJ1-3; TRBD1 matches 8 bases. The sequence came from a male donor with ankylosing spondylitis or in good health (not recorded which). The chain's CDR3 is CASSLQGALDSGNTIYF. For the CDR3, the DNA is TGCGCCAGCAGCTTGCAGGGGGCGTTAGACTCTGGAAACACCATATATTTT. Full variable domain (missing parts from reference TRBV5-1 and TRBJ1-3): KAGVTQTPRYLIKTRGQQVTLSCSPISGHRSVSWYQQTPGQGLQFLFEYFSETQRNKGNFPGRFSGRQFSNSRSEMNVSTLELGDSALYLCASSLQGALDSGNTIYFGEGSWLTVV.